This T cell receptor beta chain came from a study of blood T cell repertoires in COVID-19. Trimming removed 6 bases at V and 8 bases at J, with 10 bases between. In germline, CDR1 is LNHDA, CDR2 SQIVND (reference sequence). This CDR3 comprises 11 residues. Generated by immunoSEQ multiplex PCR, the TCRdb table keeps only in-frame clones and is missing some. The sample contains about 200,000 clones, about 86% of which appear only once. The chain links TRBV19 to TRBJ1-2; the D gene is possibly TRBD1 (5 bases). The specimen was peripheral blood. The sequence was obtained from a woman in her forties or fifties with acute or convalescent COVID-19. The CDR3 protein is CASRGTFGYTF. CDR3 DNA sequence: TGTGCCAGTAGGGGGACTTTCGGCTACACCTTC.